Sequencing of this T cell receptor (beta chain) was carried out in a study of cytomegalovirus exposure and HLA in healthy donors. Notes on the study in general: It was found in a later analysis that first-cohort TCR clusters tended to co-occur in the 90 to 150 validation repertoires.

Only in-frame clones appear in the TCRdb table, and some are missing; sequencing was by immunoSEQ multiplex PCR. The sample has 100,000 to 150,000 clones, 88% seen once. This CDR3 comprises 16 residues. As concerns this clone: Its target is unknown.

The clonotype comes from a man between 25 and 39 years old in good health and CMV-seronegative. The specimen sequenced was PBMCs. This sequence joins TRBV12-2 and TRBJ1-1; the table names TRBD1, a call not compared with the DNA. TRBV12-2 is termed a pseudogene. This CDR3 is CASRLWTVYMNTEAFF. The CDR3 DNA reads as TGTGCAAGTCGCTTGTGGACAGTTTACATGAACACTGAAGCTTTCTTT.